The 31 T cell receptor beta chains listed next were all sequenced from one sample in a study of shared clonotypes between healthy human individuals. CD8 cells classed as naive were CD45RO-negative and positively selected for CCR7, excluding terminally differentiated effector memory CD45RA+ cells. The assay was immunoSEQ multiplex PCR, and TCRdb's table has in-frame clones only and misses some. This table has about 2.1 million clones, 93% appearing once. Sequenced: naive CD8+ T cells from PBMCs. The receptors were sampled from a man between 18 and 35 years old in good health. Some clones in this sample may be carry-over from other donors' samples.

This chain uses TRBV6-1 with TRBJ2-7; the D gene is possibly TRBD2 (5 bases). The CDR3 extends over 15 amino acids. V was clipped by 5 bases and J by 0 bases, with 14 bases between them. Germline CDR1 reads MNHNS; CDR2 reads SASEGT. The DNA of the CDR3 is TGTGCCAGCAGTAAACGACTAACGGTCTCCTACGAGCAGTACTTC. This translates into CASSKRLTVSYEQYF.

The chain couples TRBV15 to TRBJ2-4; D ambiguous. Trimming cost V 5 bases and J 8 bases, with 19 bases left between them. The germline V gene encodes CDR1 LNHNV and CDR2 YYDKDF (reference sequence). The CDR3 has 15 amino acids. This CDR3 reads CATSATPWIGDIQYF. For the CDR3, the DNA is TGTGCCACCAGCGCCACTCCTTGGATAGGAGACATTCAGTACTTC.

This clone was recorded only once. The rearrangement joins TRBV18 to TRBJ2-2; possibly TRBD2 for D (9 bases). V was shortened by 5 bases and J by 3 bases, with 16 bases between the two germline ends. The CDR3 loop spans 16 amino acids. Germline V lookup: CDR1 KGHSH, CDR2 LQKENI. The CDR3 DNA reads TGTGCCAGCTCATTCCTAGCGGGACAGGACACCGGGGAGCTGTTTTTT. Translated, it gives CASSFLAGQDTGELFF.

J is TRBJ2-3 and V is TRBV28, with a weak D call TRBD2 (7 bases). With 5 bases removed from V and 3 bases from J, the gap between germline ends came to 15 bases. The germline CDR1 and CDR2 sequences are MDHEN and SYDVKM. CDR3 length: 15 residues. The chain's CDR3 is CASSPWGGKTDTQYF. CDR3 coding DNA: TGTGCCAGCAGTCCCTGGGGGGGCAAGACAGATACGCAGTATTTT.

The J gene is TRBJ2-7, the V gene TRBV16; D may match TRBD1 or TRBD2 (5 bases each). V was cut by 0 bases and J by 3 bases, with 9 bases left in between. This CDR3 comprises 14 residues. Germline V lookup: CDR1 KGHSY, CDR2 FQNENV. In DNA form, the CDR3 reads TGTGCCAGCAGCCAATCGGGACGGGACTACGAGCAGTACTTC. As protein: CASSQSGRDYEQYF.

This clone was seen a single time. The chain joins TRBV15 to TRBJ2-1, with D possibly TRBD2 on 5 matching bases. Trimming left V 5 bases short and J 0 bases short, with 11 bases between. This CDR3 is built from 15 residues. Per the germline V gene, CDR1 is LNHNV and CDR2 is YYDKDF (reference sequence). CDR3 nucleotides: TGTGCCACCAGCCCTGAGCGGAGCTCCTACAATGAGCAGTTCTTC. This translates into CATSPERSSYNEQFF.

CDR3 protein: CASSSWTAGNEQFF. CDR3 nucleotide sequence: TGTGCCAGCAGCTCCTGGACCGCCGGGAATGAGCAGTTCTTC. The V call is TRBV9, the J call TRBJ2-1; no firm D call. Trimming shortened V by 4 bases and J by 7 bases, and 15 bases separated the two germline ends. CDR1 SGDLS and CDR2 YYNGEE come from the germline V gene. The CDR3 extends over 14 amino acids.

The rearrangement uses TRBV9 and TRBJ2-3; D unresolved. The CDR3 covers 15 residues. Germline CDR1 reads SGDLS; CDR2 reads YYNGEE. V shed 0 bases and J shed 2 bases, with 10 bases lying between them. CDR3 in DNA: TGTGCCAGCAGCGTAGGTGTGACGATCACAGATACGCAGTATTTT. It translates to CASSVGVTITDTQYF.

With regard to this clone: The identical CDR3 is also encoded by other nucleotide sequences in the sample. This chain links TRBV9 with TRBJ2-3; weak D call: TRBD2 (6 bases). Trimming left V 2 bases short and J 5 bases short, with 6 bases between. Germline V lookup: CDR1 SGDLS, CDR2 YYNGEE. This CDR3 has 12 amino acids. CDR3 sequence: CASSVGGDTQYF. Written as DNA, the CDR3 is TGTGCCAGCAGCGTGGGGGGAGATACGCAGTATTTT. The complete variable domain, with remaining parts taken from reference TRBV9 and TRBJ2-3, reads DSGVTQTPKHLITATGQRVTLRCSPRSGDLSVYWYQQSLDQGLQFLIQYYNGEERAKGNILERFSAQQFPDLHSELNLSSLELGDSALYFCASSVGGDTQYFGPGTRLTVL.

V and J are TRBV29-1 and TRBJ1-2; possibly TRBD1 for D (5 bases). CDR3 length: 12 residues. V dropped 4 bases and J dropped 4 bases, with 10 bases sitting between them. Germline CDR1 is SQVTM and CDR2 is ANQGSEA. The CDR3 here is CSVVGEVYGYTF. The DNA of the CDR3 is TGCAGCGTTGTGGGGGAGGTCTATGGCTACACCTTC.

The J gene is TRBJ2-7, the V gene TRBV13; 11 bases align to TRBD1. Germline V gene data show CDR1 as PRHDT and CDR2 as FYEKMQ (reference sequence). The trim removed 6 bases at V and 3 bases at J, leaving 10 bases unmatched. The CDR3 length is 16 residues. CDR3 protein: CASSNTGTGGFYEQYF. CDR3 DNA: TGTGCCAGCAGTAACACCGGGACAGGGGGTTTCTACGAGCAGTACTTC.

The chain has TRBV19 and TRBJ1-2; no clear D gene. V was shortened by 7 bases and J by 4 bases, with 7 bases between the two germline ends. Looked up from germline, CDR1 is LNHDA and CDR2 is SQIVND (reference sequence). The length of the CDR3 is 11 residues. The CDR3 reads CASMGFYGYTF. The CDR3 region has the DNA TGTGCCAGTATGGGTTTCTATGGCTACACCTTC. The whole variable domain, remainder taken from reference TRBV19 and TRBJ1-2, is DGGITQSPKYLFRKEGQNVTLSCEQNLNHDAMYWYRQDPGQGLRLIYYSQIVNDFQKGDIAEGYSVSREKKESFPLTVTSAQKNPTAFYLCASMGFYGYTFGSGTRLTVV.

The sample holds one count of this clone. V is TRBV29-1 and J is TRBJ2-2, with D perhaps TRBD1 or TRBD2 (6 bases each). CDR3 size: 14 residues. Trimming removed 7 bases at V and 6 bases at J, with 18 bases between. Germline-derived CDR1 and CDR2 are SQVTM and ANQGSEA. The CDR3 sequence: CSGEEGEKAGELFF. CDR3 DNA sequence: TGCAGCGGCGAGGAGGGGGAAAAGGCCGGGGAGCTGTTTTTT.

This chain links TRBV4-1 with TRBJ1-2; 8 bases are a match to TRBD1. The V and J ends lost 3 bases and 6 bases, in that order; junction bases with no gene match: 3. The CDR3 runs 13 residues. CDR1 and CDR2 (germline): MGHRA, YSYEKL. The CDR3 DNA follows: TGCGCCAGCAGCCACCCAGGGGGCGATGGCTACACCTTC. Amino acids: CASSHPGGDGYTF.

Comments on this clone: This sample includes further DNA sequences coding for the same CDR3. This chain uses TRBV9 with TRBJ2-1; D is unclear. Germline V gene data show CDR1 as SGDLS and CDR2 as YYNGEE. The CDR3 consists of 14 residues. V lost 0 bases, J lost 0 bases, and 4 bases lay in between. DNA for the CDR3: TGTGCCAGCAGCGTAGGGGTCTCCTACAATGAGCAGTTCTTC. Translating gives CASSVGVSYNEQFF.

The V call is TRBV5-1, the J call TRBJ1-2, with 7 bases identical to TRBD1. Losses at the gene ends were 4 bases for V and 5 bases for J; bases not matched to a gene: 8. The V gene's germline CDR1 is SGHRS and CDR2 YFSETQ. There are 14 residues in the CDR3. CDR3 protein: CASSPGTEIYGYTF. The CDR3, as DNA: TGCGCCAGCAGCCCCGGGACAGAGATATATGGCTACACCTTC.

This rearrangement joins TRBV5-1 to TRBJ2-1; tentatively, D is TRBD1 (6 bases). This CDR3 contains 14 residues. V was pared by 3 bases and J by 7 bases, with 14 bases between. CDR1 and CDR2 (germline): SGHRS, YFSETQ. The CDR3 bases are TGCGCCAGCAGCTACACAGACAGGAAGAATGAGCAGTTCTTC. Protein product: CASSYTDRKNEQFF.

V is TRBV9 and J is TRBJ1-2; 10 bases agree with TRBD1. The junction had 5 bases not matched to a gene; V was cut back by 0 bases and J by 0 bases. This CDR3 has 17 residues. CDR1 is SGDLS and CDR2 is YYNGEE in the germline V gene. The CDR3 DNA is TGTGCCAGCAGCGTAGTGGACAGGGGGATCCCTAACTATGGCTACACCTTC. This sequence encodes CASSVVDRGIPNYGYTF.

The V call is TRBV27, the J call TRBJ1-1, with no clear D. The germline CDR1 and CDR2 sequences are MNHEY and SMNVEV (reference sequence). This CDR3 region has 16 residues. The V end lost 5 bases, the J end lost 3 bases, and 19 bases lay between the germline ends. For the CDR3, the DNA is TGTGCCAGCAGTCCTCGTGGGTTTAAGCGGGACACTGAAGCTTTCTTT. The encoded protein is CASSPRGFKRDTEAFF.

V gene TRBV7-9 combines with J gene TRBJ1-4; a weak D match, TRBD1 (6 bases). Trimming shortened V by 0 bases and J by 4 bases, and 9 bases separated the two germline ends. The CDR3 has 15 residues. Germline CDR1 SEHNR, CDR2 FQNEAQ (reference sequence). The chain's CDR3 is CASSLARGYNEKLFF. The CDR3 DNA is TGTGCCAGCAGCTTAGCGAGGGGGTATAATGAAAAACTGTTTTTT.

The chain couples TRBV5-4 to TRBJ2-5; possibly TRBD2 for D (5 bases). V was pared by 4 bases and J by 3 bases, with 22 bases between. This CDR3 is built from 17 residues. Germline assignment: CDR1 SGHNT and CDR2 YYREEE (reference sequence). The CDR3 region has the DNA TGTGCCAGCAGCCCGATCCGGGAAGGACGGTTAAAAGAGACCCAGTACTTC. Encoded protein: CASSPIREGRLKETQYF.

In its sample, this clone was seen a few times. The chain is built from TRBV30 and TRBJ1-1; D unresolved. The germline V and J ends were trimmed by 4 bases and 5 bases, with 11 bases remaining between them. Germline V lookup: CDR1 GTSNPN, CDR2 SVGIG (reference sequence). The CDR3 has 12 residues. CDR3 bases: TGTGCCTGGATCGGGTTGTCGACTGAAGCTTTCTTT. Amino acid sequence: CAWIGLSTEAFF. The full variable domain, rest sourced from reference TRBV30 and TRBJ1-1, is SQTIHQWPATLVQPVGSPLSLECTVEGTSNPNLYWYRQAAGRGLQLLFYSVGIGQISSEVPQNLSASRPQDRQFILSSKKLLLSDSGFYLCAWIGLSTEAFFGQGTRLTVV.

About this clone itself: The sample has other DNA sequences that encode this CDR3 too. The V and J genes are TRBV7-9 and TRBJ2-5, with 7 nucleotides matching TRBD1. The trim removed 5 bases at V and 3 bases at J, leaving 6 bases unmatched. The germline V gene has CDR1 SEHNR and CDR2 FQNEAQ (reference sequence). This CDR3 has 14 residues. The CDR3 protein is CASSTGQGEETQYF. The CDR3 DNA is TGTGCCAGCAGCACCGGCCAGGGGGAAGAGACCCAGTACTTC.

For this clone: Other DNA sequences in the sample encode the same CDR3. This sequence joins TRBV9 and TRBJ1-1; TRBD1 matches at 7 bases. Germline CDR1 reads SGDLS; CDR2 reads YYNGEE. V was pared by 0 bases and J by 4 bases, with 3 bases of the junction left unmatched. This CDR3 comprises 14 residues. CDR3 protein: CASSVGDRVTEAFF. The CDR3 nucleotides are TGTGCCAGCAGCGTAGGGGACAGAGTCACTGAAGCTTTCTTT.

The rearrangement uses TRBV6-5 and TRBJ2-7, with D tentatively TRBD2 (6 bases). This CDR3 is 15 amino acids long. V was pared by 3 bases and J by 2 bases, with 14 bases between. Germline values: CDR1 MNHEY, CDR2 SVGAGI. The CDR3 region is CASSYGDPGAYEQYF. The DNA of the CDR3 is TGTGCCAGCAGTTATGGGGATCCGGGGGCCTACGAGCAGTACTTC.

The gene calls are TRBV30 and TRBJ1-1, with D hard to call. The V end lost 5 bases, the J end lost 10 bases, and 5 bases lay between the germline ends. This CDR3 has 8 residues. Germline loops: CDR1 GTSNPN, CDR2 SVGIG (reference sequence). The CDR3 nucleotides are TGTGCCTGGGGCAGAGCTTTCTTT. Amino acids: CAWGRAFF.

This chain links TRBV19 with TRBJ2-7; 9 nucleotides agree with TRBD2. The CDR3 totals 15 residues. V was pared by 0 bases and J by 0 bases, with 0 bases of the junction left unmatched. Germline V gene data show CDR1 as LNHDA and CDR2 as SQIVND (reference sequence). CDR3 in DNA: TGTGCCAGTAGTATAGATAGCGGGAGCTCCTACGAGCAGTACTTC. Residues: CASSIDSGSSYEQYF.

This clone appeared once. The V and J genes are TRBV7-2 and TRBJ1-4; D uncertain. V lost 3 bases and J 0 bases, leaving 11 bases between the germline ends. The CDR3 consists of 16 residues. Germline loops: CDR1 SGHTA, CDR2 FQGNSA. The CDR3: CASSLGRRPTNEKLFF. CDR3 DNA sequence: TGTGCCAGCAGCTTGGGCCGACGACCAACTAATGAAAAACTGTTTTTT.

The chain couples TRBV28 to TRBJ2-7, with 16 bases that match TRBD2. The CDR3 totals 17 residues. V gave up 3 bases and J gave up 2 bases; unmatched junction bases: 4. Per the germline V gene, CDR1 is MDHEN and CDR2 is SYDVKM. The CDR3: CASSLGLAGGFTYEQYF. CDR3 DNA sequence: TGTGCCAGCAGTTTGGGACTAGCGGGAGGGTTTACCTACGAGCAGTACTTC. Looking up the rest from reference TRBV28 and TRBJ2-7 gives the full variable domain: DVKVTQSSRYLVKRTGEKVFLECVQDMDHENMFWYRQDPGLGLRLIYFSYDVKMKEKGDIPEGYSVSREKKERFSLILESASTNQTSMYLCASSLGLAGGFTYEQYFGPGTRLTVT.

The J gene is TRBJ2-3, the V gene TRBV27; D possibly matches TRBD1 or TRBD2 (5 bases each). The germline V gene has CDR1 MNHEY and CDR2 SMNVEV (reference sequence). The V gene lost 3 bases and the J gene lost 3 bases, with 16 bases spanning the gap. The CDR3 covers 16 residues. CDR3 in DNA: TGTGCCAGCAGTTTGTTAGACCCTTGGGGGACAGATACGCAGTATTTT. Protein product: CASSLLDPWGTDTQYF.

The genes are TRBV30 and TRBJ2-3; the match to TRBD1 covers 10 bases. V trimming: 6 bases; J trimming: 1 base; junction bases outside the gene matches: 4. Germline CDR1 GTSNPN, CDR2 SVGIG (reference sequence). The CDR3 runs to 14 residues. The DNA of the CDR3 is TGTGCCTGTCCCGGGACAGGGGGCACAGATACGCAGTATTTT. It codes for CACPGTGGTDTQYF.